Listed here are 26 T cell receptor beta chains from one sample, sequenced in a study of OX40 agonist ivuxolimab in advanced cancers. TCRdb's table, derived via immunoSEQ multiplex PCR, lists solely in-frame clones and lacks some. Of about 50,000 clones detected, around nine tenths appear once; the ten largest clones hold 1.5% to 2%. The specimen was CD4+ or CD8+ T cells sorted from blood, collected in a trial of the OX40 agonist ivuxolimab. All receptors come from an adult with an advanced solid tumor such as melanoma, head and neck, liver or kidney cancer.

The chain carries TRBV6-1 and TRBJ1-5; no firm D call. CDR3 length equals 13 residues. Germline V gene data show CDR1 as MNHNS and CDR2 as SASEGT. V was clipped by 7 bases and J by 3 bases, with 10 bases between them. The DNA of the CDR3 is TGTGCCAGCAATTCGGAGTTCAATCAGCCCCAGCATTTT. Amino acid sequence: CASNSEFNQPQHF.

This chain uses TRBV9 with TRBJ2-2; D gene ambiguous. Trimming shortened V by 2 bases and J by 4 bases, and 6 bases separated the two germline ends. Looked up from germline, CDR1 is SGDLS and CDR2 is YYNGEE. The CDR3 loop spans 13 amino acids. The CDR3 reads CASSVFFTGELFF. The CDR3 coding sequence is TGTGCCAGCAGCGTGTTCTTCACCGGGGAGCTGTTTTTT.

The rearrangement joins TRBV9 to TRBJ2-1; 9 nucleotides align to TRBD2. The CDR3 totals 17 residues. The germline V gene encodes CDR1 SGDLS and CDR2 YYNGEE. V was pared by 0 bases and J by 5 bases, with 9 bases of the junction left unmatched. In nucleotides, the CDR3 is TGTGCCAGCAGCGTAGTAGGTATAGCGGGAGTAAACAATGAGCAGTTCTTC. It encodes CASSVVGIAGVNNEQFF. The complete variable domain, with remaining parts taken from reference TRBV9 and TRBJ2-1, reads DSGVTQTPKHLITATGQRVTLRCSPRSGDLSVYWYQQSLDQGLQFLIQYYNGEERAKGNILERFSAQQFPDLHSELNLSSLELGDSALYFCASSVVGIAGVNNEQFFGPGTRLTVL.

J is TRBJ1-1 and V is TRBV14; 7 bases match TRBD1. The CDR3 runs 14 residues. CDR1 is SGHDN and CDR2 is FVKESK in the germline V gene. J was trimmed by 2 bases and V by 2 bases; bases with no gene match: 2. As DNA, the CDR3 is TGTGCCAGCAGCCAACGACAGGGTAACACTGAAGCTTTCTTT. It is translated as CASSQRQGNTEAFF.

The J gene is TRBJ2-7, the V gene TRBV5-4; D gene uncertain. Germline CDR1 reads SGHNT; CDR2 reads YYREEE (reference sequence). The CDR3 has 16 residues. The germline V and J ends were trimmed by 1 base and 6 bases, with 20 bases remaining between them. The CDR3 reads CASSLKLSGRRFEQYF. In DNA, the CDR3 is TGTGCCAGCAGCTTGAAGCTCTCCGGACGTCGGTTCGAGCAGTACTTC.

This chain connects TRBV5-6 to TRBJ1-2, with 7 bases aligning to TRBD1. Germline values: CDR1 SGHDT, CDR2 YYEEEE. The CDR3 extends over 14 amino acids. Unmatched junction bases numbered 1, after V lost 0 bases and J lost 2 bases. This CDR3 is CASSLVQGNYGYTF. The CDR3 nucleotides are TGTGCCAGCAGCTTGGTACAGGGGAACTATGGCTACACCTTC.

The genes are TRBV29-1 and TRBJ1-1; D gene uncertain. This CDR3 is built from 14 residues. The germline gives CDR1 SQVTM, CDR2 ANQGSEA. Deletions cut 6 bases from V and 1 base from J, with 15 bases between. The CDR3 DNA is TGCAGCGTCCAACGCGGACTGGCGAACACTGAAGCTTTCTTT. Translation: CSVQRGLANTEAFF.

V gene TRBV29-1 combines with J gene TRBJ1-2; unclear D gene. Germline CDR1 is SQVTM and CDR2 is ANQGSEA. The germline V and J ends were trimmed by 3 bases and 4 bases, with 15 bases remaining between them. The CDR3 runs 14 residues. The CDR3 sequence: CSVDVGGRGYGYTF. The CDR3 DNA follows: TGCAGCGTTGACGTGGGAGGCCGGGGCTATGGCTACACCTTC.

The J gene is TRBJ2-1, the V gene TRBV7-6, with D hard to call. The CDR3 has 13 amino acids. The ends were cut back, 5 bases at V and 7 bases at J, with 12 bases in the middle. Germline values: CDR1 SGHVS, CDR2 FNYEAQ. CDR3 region: CASSPRPANEQFF. In nucleotides, the CDR3 is TGTGCCAGCAGCCCTCGGCCGGCAAATGAGCAGTTCTTC.

The rearrangement uses TRBV10-2 and TRBJ2-7, with 15 bases aligning to TRBD2. There are 15 residues in the CDR3. V trimming: 2 bases; J trimming: 7 bases; junction bases outside the gene matches: 3. Germline values: CDR1 WSHSY, CDR2 SAAADI. In nucleotides, the CDR3 is TGCGCCAGCAGTGAGCCGGGACTAGCGGGGGGAGAGCAGTACTTC. Translation: CASSEPGLAGGEQYF.

The rearrangement joins TRBV9 to TRBJ2-7; 7 positions match TRBD2. CDR3 length equals 14 residues. Germline CDR1 SGDLS, CDR2 YYNGEE. V gave up 4 bases and J gave up 2 bases; unmatched junction bases: 6. The CDR3 nucleotides are TGTGCCAGCAGCCCACTAGCGAATCCCTACGAGCAGTACTTC. Protein: CASSPLANPYEQYF.

This rearrangement joins TRBV6-5 to TRBJ2-7, with D possibly matching TRBD2 (5 bases). In germline, CDR1 is MNHEY, CDR2 SVGAGI. There are 13 residues in the CDR3. V gave up 5 bases and J gave up 3 bases, with 11 bases separating them. CDR3 loop: CASSRPDFYEQYF. The CDR3, as DNA: TGTGCCAGCAGTCGCCCGGACTTCTACGAGCAGTACTTC.

V gene TRBV14 combines with J gene TRBJ2-3, with 9 bases aligning to TRBD2. The ends lost 1 base at V and 1 base at J; junction bases unmatched: 3. CDR1 and CDR2 from the germline V gene are SGHDN and FVKESK. The CDR3 loop spans 16 amino acids. DNA for the CDR3: TGTGCCAGCAGCCAAGGACTAGCGGAAGGCACAGATACGCAGTATTTT. Encoded protein: CASSQGLAEGTDTQYF. The variable domain in full, with the rest retrieved from reference TRBV14 and TRBJ2-3, is EAGVTQFPSHSVIEKGQTVTLRCDPISGHDNLYWYRRVMGKEIKFLLHFVKESKQDESGMPNNRFLAERTGGTYSTLKVQPAELEDSGVYFCASSQGLAEGTDTQYFGPGTRLTVL.

This rearrangement joins TRBV7-3 to TRBJ2-2; 8 positions match TRBD1. The V and J ends lost 4 bases and 5 bases, in that order; junction bases with no gene match: 6. The CDR3 spans 15 residues. Germline V lookup: CDR1 SGHTA, CDR2 FQGTGA. In DNA form, the CDR3 reads TGTGCCAGCAGCTCGACAGGGGAAAGGACCGGGGAGCTGTTTTTT. Encoded protein: CASSSTGERTGELFF.

The chain's CDR3 is CASSQDSPSGTSYNEQFF. Here the CDR3 DNA reads TGCGCCAGCAGCCAAGATTCGCCTAGCGGGACATCCTACAATGAGCAGTTCTTC. The chain links TRBV4-1 to TRBJ2-1; TRBD2 agrees at 9 bases. The CDR3 loop spans 18 amino acids. The junction had 7 bases not matched to a gene; V was cut back by 0 bases and J by 1 base. CDR1 is MGHRA and CDR2 is YSYEKL in the germline V gene.

This clone has a handful of counts. The V call is TRBV7-2, the J call TRBJ1-1; D may be TRBD1 (5 bases). CDR1 is SGHTA, CDR2 FQGNSA, per germline. The CDR3 extends over 15 amino acids. With 5 bases removed from V and 4 bases from J, the gap between germline ends came to 17 bases. CDR3 DNA sequence: TGTGCCAGCAGCCCAATTTGGGGGTTTGCCACTGAAGCTTTCTTT. Its translation: CASSPIWGFATEAFF.

The chain links TRBV6-5 to TRBJ2-3; D possibly corresponds to TRBD2 (5 bases). V dropped 2 bases and J dropped 1 base, with 13 bases sitting between them. The CDR3 runs 16 residues. Germline CDR1 and CDR2: MNHEY and SVGAGI. The CDR3 loop is CASSYKGLRGTDTQYF. CDR3 nucleotides: TGTGCCAGCAGTTACAAGGGCTTGAGGGGCACAGATACGCAGTATTTT.

This chain links TRBV11-2 with TRBJ2-3; 8 bases map to TRBD1. Germline loops: CDR1 SGHAT, CDR2 FQNNGV. V was pared by 1 base and J by 3 bases, with 0 bases of the junction left unmatched. This CDR3 contains 14 residues. DNA for the CDR3: TGTGCCAGCAGCTTAGGACAGGGGACAGATACGCAGTATTTT. It encodes CASSLGQGTDTQYF. Complete variable domain (other parts from reference TRBV11-2 and TRBJ2-3): EAGVAQSPRYKIIEKRQSVAFWCNPISGHATLYWYQQILGQGPKLLIQFQNNGVVDDSQLPKDRFSAERLKGVDSTLKIQPAKLEDSAVYLCASSLGQGTDTQYFGPGTRLTVL.

The chain joins TRBV6-1 to TRBJ2-7; D remains ambiguous. The CDR3 length is 13 residues. Germline assignment: CDR1 MNHNS and CDR2 SASEGT. The V and J ends lost 5 bases and 1 base respectively, with 9 bases between them. The CDR3 spells CASSLRASYEQYF. Here the CDR3 DNA reads TGTGCCAGCAGTCTTCGGGCGTCCTACGAGCAGTACTTC.

The V and J genes are TRBV18 and TRBJ2-2; TRBD1 aligns across 7 bases. CDR1 and CDR2 from the germline V gene are KGHSH and LQKENI. The CDR3 totals 17 residues. V was clipped by 5 bases and J by 4 bases; unmatched bases: 13. In DNA, the CDR3 is TGTGCCAGCTCATACACCAATGACAGGGTTCGCACCGGGGAGCTGTTTTTT. Protein: CASSYTNDRVRTGELFF.

V and J are TRBV6-5 and TRBJ2-3, with D uncertain. Trimming cost V 0 bases and J 3 bases, with 10 bases left between them. Germline CDR1 is MNHEY and CDR2 is SVGAGI. This CDR3 comprises 15 residues. The CDR3 nucleotides read TGTGCCAGCAGTTACTCGACTGTGGTGACAGATACGCAGTATTTT. Translation gives CASSYSTVVTDTQYF.

This chain links TRBV2 with TRBJ1-2, with 8 positions matching TRBD1. CDR3 size: 14 residues. Trimming at V came to 4 bases and at J to 6 bases, leaving 7 bases not matched to a gene. Germline values: CDR1 SNHLY, CDR2 FYNNEI. This CDR3 is CASSVMAGGNGYTF. The DNA for the CDR3 is TGTGCCAGCAGTGTCATGGCAGGGGGCAATGGCTACACCTTC.

The V and J genes are TRBV12-5 and TRBJ2-4, with 8 nucleotides matching TRBD1. Looked up from germline, CDR1 is LGHNT and CDR2 is FRNRAP. This CDR3 has 15 residues. Germline trimming cut 5 bases from V and 5 bases from J; bases unmatched to any gene: 8. The CDR3 nucleotides are TGTGCTAGTGGTCCCCGGACAGGGAACCAAAACATTCAGTACTTC. It encodes CASGPRTGNQNIQYF.

This chain joins TRBV25-1 and TRBJ2-3, with 10 bases matching TRBD2. J lost 3 bases, V lost 3 bases, and 3 bases had no gene match. This CDR3 comprises 15 residues. Germline V CDR1 and CDR2: MGHDK, SYGVNS. CDR3 in DNA: TGTGCCAGCAGTGAGAGCGGGGGGGGGACAGATACGCAGTATTTT. It translates to CASSESGGGTDTQYF.

This clone was counted once. The chain employs TRBV27 and TRBJ1-5, with D hard to call. This CDR3 comprises 12 residues. Germline CDR1 is MNHEY and CDR2 is SMNVEV (reference sequence). The ends were cut back, 6 bases at V and 0 bases at J, with 3 bases in the middle. Written as DNA, the CDR3 is TGTGCCAGCAGCGCTAGCAATCAGCCCCAGCATTTT. Translated, it gives CASSASNQPQHF.

The CDR3 here is CASSKEQGSNYGYTF. CDR3 nucleotide sequence: TGTGCCAGCAGCAAGGAGCAGGGATCTAACTATGGCTACACCTTC. The chain is built from TRBV21-1 and TRBJ1-2; the D call TRBD1 from the table was never checked on the DNA. TRBV21-1 is a recognized pseudogene. The CDR3 spans 15 residues.